These 13 T cell receptor beta chains came from one sample sequenced in a study of Ad26.COV2.S vaccination and SARS-CoV-2 variants. As for treatment: roughly 19 received Ad26.COV2.S at low or high dose, single or two shots; about five received placebo; per-sample allocation not given. Vaccine and placebo recipients were sampled on day 63 after the first injection. Repertoires were generated with immunoSEQ multiplex PCR, while TCRdb's copy carries only in-frame clones and drops some. The sample has 350,000 to 450,000 clones; about 85% are singletons. The sequencing used peripheral blood, collected in a trial of Ad26.COV2.S vaccine versus placebo. These receptors all stem from a person aged 18-60 years who received the Ad26.COV2.S COVID-19 vaccine or a placebo.

The rearrangement uses TRBV3-1 (or the pseudogene TRBV3-2) and TRBJ2-1; 7 bases match TRBD2. The CDR3 extends over 15 amino acids. Germline CDR1 is LGHDT and CDR2 is YNNKEL (reference sequence). Trimming took 4 bases from V and 0 from J; bases not matched to a gene: 3. CDR3 residues: CASSPGRSSYNEQFF. CDR3 nucleotide sequence: TGTGCCAGCAGCCCCGGGAGGAGCTCCTACAATGAGCAGTTCTTC.

Comment on this clone: At one of its ends the junction is not consistent with the germline gene, which may arise from a read error. The chain carries TRBV5-4 and TRBJ1-2; 8 bases match TRBD1. Germline V gives CDR1 SGHNT, CDR2 YYREEE (reference sequence). This CDR3 contains 12 residues. CDR3: CASSKVVDREIF. The CDR3 DNA sequence: TGTGCCAGCAGCAAGGTGGTGGACAGGGAGATCTTC. Combining the CDR3 with reference TRBV5-4 and TRBJ1-2 gives the whole variable domain ETGVTQSPTHLIKTRGQQVTLRCSSQSGHNTVSWYQQALGQGPQFIFQYYREEENGRGNFPPRFSGLQFPNYSSELNVNALELDDSALYLCASSKVVDREIFGSGTRLTVV.

The V gene is TRBV5-1, the J gene TRBJ2-3; the D gene is possibly TRBD1 (6 bases). Germline lookup yields CDR1 SGHRS and CDR2 YFSETQ. Trimming left V 3 bases short and J 6 bases short, with 8 bases between. This CDR3 has 12 residues. CDR3 residues: CASSSGVDTQYF. As DNA, the CDR3 is TGCGCCAGCAGCTCAGGGGTGGATACGCAGTATTTT. The full variable domain, its missing parts supplied by reference TRBV5-1 and TRBJ2-3, is KAGVTQTPRYLIKTRGQQVTLSCSPISGHRSVSWYQQTPGQGLQFLFEYFSETQRNKGNFPGRFSGRQFSNSRSEMNVSTLELGDSALYLCASSSGVDTQYFGPGTRLTVL.

The genes are TRBV2 and TRBJ1-3, with 7 bases lining up with TRBD1. Per germline, CDR1 SNHLY and CDR2 FYNNEI. The junction had 4 bases not matched to a gene; V was cut back by 6 bases and J by 2 bases. The CDR3 spans 14 residues. CDR3 sequence (DNA): TGTGCCAGCAGCATAGACAGGGCTGGAAACACCATATATTTT. Its protein is CASSIDRAGNTIYF.

The chain has TRBV7-8 and TRBJ1-1; 10 positions agree with TRBD1. CDR1 SGHVS and CDR2 FQNEAQ come from the germline V gene. The CDR3 contains 19 residues. V lost 5 bases, J lost 2 bases, and 17 bases stayed unmatched. CDR3: CASSRDRGRTSGFNTEAFF. CDR3 DNA sequence: TGTGCCAGCAGCCGAGACAGGGGGCGAACGAGTGGTTTTAACACTGAAGCTTTCTTT.

The V gene is TRBV7-6, the J gene TRBJ2-7, with D unclear. The V gene's germline CDR1 is SGHVS and CDR2 FNYEAQ. V lost 1 base and J lost 0, with 10 bases in between. The CDR3 extends over 15 amino acids. The CDR3 sequence: CASSLGTQVSYEQYF. CDR3 in DNA: TGTGCCAGCAGCTTAGGGACGCAGGTCTCCTACGAGCAGTACTTC.

The DNA of the CDR3 is TGTGCCAGCAGGGCGACTAGCGGGGGGGCCAATGAGCAGTTCTTC. Translation: CASRATSGGANEQFF. The rearrangement uses TRBV2 and TRBJ2-1, with TRBD2 identical over 14 bases. This CDR3 has 15 amino acids. Germline V gives CDR1 SNHLY, CDR2 FYNNEI. After removal of 6 bases from V and 6 bases from J, the junction contained 4 bases not matched to a gene.

J is TRBJ2-1 and V is TRBV4-3; D assignment may be TRBD1 or TRBD2 (6 bases each). Trimming removed 0 bases at V and 7 bases at J, with 16 bases between. The germline V gene has CDR1 LGHNA and CDR2 YSLEER. The CDR3 spans 16 residues. DNA of the CDR3: TGCGCCAGCAGCCAAGATAACAGGGACGGAGGGAATGAGCAGTTCTTC. Its translation is CASSQDNRDGGNEQFF.

The chain employs TRBV4-1 and TRBJ2-1, with a weak D call TRBD2 (6 bases). Trimming stripped 3 bases from V and 3 bases from J, with 18 bases between. This CDR3 comprises 17 residues. Germline V gene data show CDR1 as MGHRA and CDR2 as YSYEKL. The CDR3, as DNA: TGCGCCAGCAGCCAGGGCGCGGGCGGGGACCGCTACAATGAGCAGTTCTTC. It specifies CASSQGAGGDRYNEQFF.

V and J are TRBV5-6 and TRBJ1-3; no clear D. The V gene's germline CDR1 is SGHDT and CDR2 YYEEEE. The CDR3 runs to 13 residues. V gave up 2 bases and J gave up 8 bases, with 11 bases separating them. The CDR3 region is CASSFPTSDTIYF. The CDR3 DNA is TGTGCCAGCAGCTTCCCGACGTCCGACACCATATATTTT. The variable domain in full, completed from reference TRBV5-6 and TRBJ1-3, reads DAGVTQSPTHLIKTRGQQVTLRCSPKSGHDTVSWYQQALGQGPQFIFQYYEEEERQRGNFPDRFSGHQFPNYSSELNVNALLLGDSALYLCASSFPTSDTIYFGEGSWLTVV.

This clone has just a few counts. The rearrangement joins TRBV6-5 to TRBJ1-2; the match to TRBD1 covers 9 bases. The CDR3 sequence is 13 residues long. Losses at the gene ends were 8 bases for V and 4 bases for J; bases not matched to a gene: 5. Germline V lookup: CDR1 MNHEY, CDR2 SVGAGI. The CDR3 DNA follows: TGTGCCAGCCGGGACAGGGACGCCTATGGCTACACCTTC. As protein: CASRDRDAYGYTF.

The chain has TRBV2 and TRBJ1-1; unclear D gene. This CDR3 has 16 amino acids. Trimming took off 2 bases at V and 3 bases at J, with 16 bases between the two ends. From germline, CDR1 is SNHLY and CDR2 FYNNEI. The DNA for the CDR3 is TGTGCCAGCAGTGAAAGAGGGTGGCAGGCGGACACTGAAGCTTTCTTT. This gives the protein CASSERGWQADTEAFF. The variable domain in full, completed from reference TRBV2 and TRBJ1-1, reads EPEVTQTPSHQVTQMGQEVILRCVPISNHLYFYWYRQILGQKVEFLVSFYNNEISEKSEIFDDQFSVERPDGSNFTLKIRSTKLEDSAMYFCASSERGWQADTEAFFGQGTRLTVV.

The genes are TRBV27 and TRBJ1-2, with a tentative D call TRBD1 (5 bases). The CDR3 is made up of 12 amino acids. V dropped 2 bases and J dropped 4 bases, with 5 bases sitting between them. CDR1 and CDR2 (germline): MNHEY, SMNVEV (reference sequence). Here the CDR3 DNA reads TGTGCCAGCAGTTTACAGGGCTATGGCTACACCTTC. Amino acids: CASSLQGYGYTF.